This paragraph covers one T cell receptor beta chain sequence. Its antigen is not identified. Assay used: immunoSEQ multiplex PCR; TCRdb lists only in-frame clones, some missing. Altogether approximately 100,000 clones are present, nearly 90% being singletons, with the ten largest covering around a sixth. This CDR3 has 16 residues. Trimming stripped 5 bases from V and 9 bases from J, with 23 bases between. CDR1 and CDR2 (germline): SGHVS, FNYEAQ. This specimen belongs to a study of T cell responses to AZD1222 COVID-19 vaccine. Notes on the study in general: The study found vaccine-associated CD4 TCRs spanning spike, dominant at 160-218 and 743-854.

The rearrangement joins TRBV7-6 to TRBJ2-1, with D perhaps given as TRBD1 or TRBD2 (5 bases each). The source was peripheral blood, collected on day 0 of AZD1222 vaccination. The source is an adult in good health. DNA for the CDR3: TGTGCCAGCAGCCCCAGGGTTGGGGGAGATGACCTTGAGCAGTTCTTC. Amino acids: CASSPRVGGDDLEQFF.